The clone carrying this T cell receptor (beta chain) was detected only a few times. Trimming shortened V by 0 bases and J by 8 bases, and 14 bases separated the two germline ends. Germline V lookup: CDR1 LNHNV, CDR2 YYDKDF (reference sequence). CDR3 size: 16 residues. PBMCs, at least 7 million per sample, were isolated. For the second PCR, which ran for roughly 6 to 12 cycles, a sample-barcoded 5' primer and a J-beta primer mix were used. A template-switch adaptor that had 12 random nucleotides put a tag on each cDNA molecule. TCRdb redid the calling of the 5' RACE reads with MiXCR, one entry per CDR3 protein. The sample lists around 500,000 distinct CDR3 sequences, 27% occurring once. The data were taken from a study of blood T cells in healthy people across ages. The data also belong to a second study, concerning T cells of mothers and their children.

The TCR was taken from a boy aged 2 to 10 in good health. V gene TRBV15 combines with J gene TRBJ1-6; possible D gene TRBD1, 5 bases. The sequencing input was blood. CDR3 DNA sequence: TGTGCCACCAGCAGAGATCAGGCAGGGCAAGATTCACCCCTCCACTTT. This encodes CATSRDQAGQDSPLHF.